This T cell receptor beta chain appears in the sequencing data of a study of blood T cell repertoires in COVID-19 (TCRdb year 2020). Regarding the research as a whole: Samples from collaborators originated in the United States, Italy and Spain and spanned both the acute and convalescent phases of COVID-19. Samples came from the ongoing ImmuneRACE study (first 160 participants) plus 1,254 subjects from 6 global collaborators. The repertoires were released in a freely available public database meant as a resource for research on the immune response to SARS-CoV-2. HLA class I and class II types, where available, came from metadata supplied by the sample provider rather than from assay-based typing. Sample metadata almost always included a de-identified subject ID, COVID-19 status, age in years and sex. Subjects who had been exposed to COVID-19, were actively infected with it, or had recovered from it provided the deeply sampled blood TCRbeta repertoires that made up the dataset. The prospective study material was composed of cDNA or gDNA derived from T cells, B-cell-depleted T cells, or PBMCs. The investigation overall reported the following: How much clinical and demographic metadata was included differed by source and by participant, and the metadata was provided uncurated.

In the case of this clone: Its cognate antigen has yet to be identified. Base qualities are not at hand, and no much larger clone is one base apart.

Each collaborating institution followed its own protocols to collect whole blood in K2EDTA tubes. Collaborator samples were shipped for TCRbeta analysis as frozen whole blood, isolated PBMCs, or DNA extracted from either sample type. The immunoSEQ Assay, a bias-controlled multiplex PCR, was used to amplify TCRbeta CDR3 regions from genomic DNA. The original pipeline was this. Nucleated cell counts per sample were estimated from amplification of reference gene primers within the assay. To quantify the absolute abundance of each unique TCRbeta CDR3 rearrangement, sequence reads were collapsed and filtered. For each sample, productive Simpson clonality was calculated as the square root of Simpson's diversity index across productive rearrangements. In its TCRdb copy, this immuneACCESS table keeps in-frame sequences only and misses some clones. Where compared with another copy, unresolved V genes explain less than half of these, and the others have no known cause. V, J and clone size are taken as reported in that table, and D and trimming were inferred from the DNA itself. For this sample there are about 100,000 clones; about 90% appear just once. About 7.4% of the sample is held by the ten biggest clonotypes.

The sequence came from a man aged 25 to 40 in a cohort sampled during active COVID-19. The sample was peripheral blood.

The bases read TGTGCCAGCAGTTCAAGTAGCGGGGCGAACACCGGGGAGCTGTTTTTT. This gives the protein CASSSSSGANTGELFF. The V and J segments used are TRBV5-4 and TRBJ2-2; 8 of the junction bases match TRBD2. The CDR3 holds 16 amino acids from the cysteine to the phenylalanine. Only CDR3 DNA is held: 48 bases, read in frame from base 1. Trimming accounts for 5 bases at V and 0 bases at J, while the number of junction bases matched to no gene is 6. CDR1 is given as SGHNT and CDR2 as YYREEE, both from the germline V gene (reference sequence).